This passage covers 5 T cell receptor beta chains from one sample sequenced in a study of cytomegalovirus exposure and HLA in healthy donors. Primers included in the PCR were 60 Vbeta and 13 Jbeta primers. Assay: immunoSEQ multiplex PCR; the TCRdb copy retains only in-frame clones and omits some. In the table there are around 110,000 clones, 66% of which are singletons. The sample taken for sequencing was PBMCs. The receptors were gathered from a young man in good health and CMV-seronegative.

This clone turned up a few times. This CDR3 is CASSYRGGKHEQFF. DNA for the CDR3: TGTGCCAGCAGTTACCGGGGAGGGAAGCATGAGCAGTTCTTC. V gene TRBV6-5 combines with J gene TRBJ2-1; 7 nucleotides line up with TRBD2. Germline V gives CDR1 MNHEY, CDR2 SVGAGI. Losses at the gene ends were 2 bases for V and 8 bases for J; bases not matched to a gene: 6. The CDR3 contains 14 residues.

Written as DNA, the CDR3 is TGTGCCAGTAGTGTTAGCGGGAGAGGCTACGAGCAGTACTTC. It codes for CASSVSGRGYEQYF. The chain combines TRBV19 with TRBJ2-7, with 9 bases fitting TRBD2. With 5 bases clipped from V and 3 bases from J, the junction kept 5 bases outside the gene matches. CDR3 size: 14 residues. Per germline, CDR1 LNHDA and CDR2 SQIVND (reference sequence).

In nucleotides, the CDR3 is TGTGCCAGCAGTCCCCCGGGCACTGAAGCTTTCTTT. Protein: CASSPPGTEAFF. This sequence joins TRBV27 and TRBJ1-1; D not certain. The CDR3 consists of 12 residues. The V and J ends lost 5 bases and 4 bases respectively, with 8 bases between them. Germline CDR1 is MNHEY and CDR2 is SMNVEV (reference sequence).

This clone has more than one count but fewer than ten. This chain uses TRBV2 with TRBJ2-5; D not resolved. The end of the DNA fits TRBJ2-7 better, so the J call may be wrong. The germline CDR1 and CDR2 sequences are SNHLY and FYNNEI. The CDR3 loop spans 10 amino acids. CDR3 region: CASQAYEQYF. The CDR3 DNA follows: TGTGCCAGCCAAGCCTACGAGCAGTACTTC.

This clone was observed a handful of times. This chain joins TRBV4-3 and TRBJ1-4, with 10 bases that match TRBD1. The CDR3 is 13 amino acids. The germline CDR1 and CDR2 sequences are LGHNA and YSLEER. The V gene end was trimmed by 8 bases and the J gene end by 7 bases; junction bases not matched to a gene: 4. The CDR3 here is CASGRDRGEKLFF. The CDR3 DNA follows: TGCGCCAGCGGCCGGGACAGGGGTGAAAAACTGTTTTTT.